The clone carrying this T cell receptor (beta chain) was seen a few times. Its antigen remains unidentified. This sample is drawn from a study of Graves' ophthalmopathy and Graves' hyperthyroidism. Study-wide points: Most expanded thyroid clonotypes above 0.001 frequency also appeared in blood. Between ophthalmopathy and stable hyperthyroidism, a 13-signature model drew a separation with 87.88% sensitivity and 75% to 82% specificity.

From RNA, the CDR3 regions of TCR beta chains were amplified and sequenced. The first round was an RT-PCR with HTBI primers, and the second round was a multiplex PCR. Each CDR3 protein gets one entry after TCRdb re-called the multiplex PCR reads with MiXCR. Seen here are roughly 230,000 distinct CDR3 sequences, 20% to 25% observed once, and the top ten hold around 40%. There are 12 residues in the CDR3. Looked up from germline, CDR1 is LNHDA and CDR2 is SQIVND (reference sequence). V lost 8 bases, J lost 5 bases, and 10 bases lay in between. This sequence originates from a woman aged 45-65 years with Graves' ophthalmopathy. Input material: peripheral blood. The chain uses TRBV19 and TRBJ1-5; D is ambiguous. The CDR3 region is CASDGPDQPQHF. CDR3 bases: TGTGCCAGTGATGGGCCGGATCAGCCCCAGCATTTT.